This TCR beta chain originates from a study of blood T cell repertoires in COVID-19. This clone was found once. Other nucleotide sequences in the sample specify the same CDR3. The authors' processing: Amplification from reference gene primers served as the basis for estimated nucleated cell counts. Measured with immunoSEQ multiplex PCR; TCRdb has only the in-frame clones, and not every one. That table furnishes V, J and clone size, whereas the DNA furnished D and trimming. The data show a few hundred thousand clones, roughly 88% seen once. The CDR3 runs 13 residues. Germline CDR1 SGHTA, CDR2 FQGTGA. Trimming left V 3 bases short and J 5 bases short, with 10 bases between.

The V and J genes are TRBV7-3 and TRBJ2-5, with D possibly matching TRBD2 (5 bases). The clonotype comes from a man older than 75 with acute or convalescent COVID-19. The material sequenced was peripheral blood. CDR3 DNA: TGTGCCAGCAGCTTTGCAGGAGGCGAGACCCAGTACTTC. Translation: CASSFAGGETQYF.